The 10 T cell receptor beta chains presented below share a single source sample, sequenced in a study of blood T cells in healthy people across ages. Combining a sample-barcoded 5' primer with a J-beta primer mix, a second PCR ran for about 7 to 11 cycles. TCRdb independently ran MiXCR on the 5' RACE reads; one entry per CDR3 protein. The table records around 1,700,000 distinct CDR3 sequences, 28% of them present only once. Source material: blood. These receptors originate from a woman younger than 45 in good health.

In the case of this clonotype: A much larger clone lies a single base off, so this may be a read error. Here the CDR3 omits its conserved ending phenylalanine or tryptophan, so a read error is the likely source. The V gene is TRBV4-3, the J gene TRBJ1-2; D call uncertain. Per the germline V gene, CDR1 is LGHNA and CDR2 is YSLEER. The CDR3 sequence is 15 residues long. V lost 7 bases and J 0 bases, leaving 15 bases between the germline ends. For the CDR3, the DNA is TGCGCCAGCACCCTAATAGAGGGAGCTAACTATGGCTACACCTGC. It encodes CASTLIEGANYGYTC.

This chain connects TRBV20-1 to TRBJ2-1; 9 bases match TRBD2. The germline V gene encodes CDR1 DFQATT and CDR2 SNEGSKA (reference sequence). V lost 3 bases, J lost 2 bases, and 5 bases stayed unmatched. The CDR3 has 15 residues. The CDR3 loop is CSASAASGAYNEQFF. The DNA of the CDR3 is TGCAGTGCTAGCGCAGCTAGCGGGGCCTACAATGAGCAGTTCTTC.

There are a few counts of this clonotype. The V gene is TRBV25-1, the J gene TRBJ2-1; the D is unclear. The CDR3 runs 14 residues. Germline CDR1 MGHDK, CDR2 SYGVNS. The V gene lost 3 bases and the J gene lost 0 bases, with 6 bases spanning the gap. CDR3 DNA sequence: TGTGCCAGCAGTGATTTTCGCTCCTACAATGAGCAGTTCTTC. Translating it yields CASSDFRSYNEQFF.

The V gene is TRBV5-1, the J gene TRBJ2-1, with D perhaps matching TRBD1 (5 bases). CDR3 length: 20 residues. V shed 4 bases and J shed 10 bases, with 36 bases lying between them. The germline V gene has CDR1 SGHRS and CDR2 YFSETQ. CDR3 nucleotides: TGCGCCAGCAGCCCTCCACAGGACGCGGCCAATCGTCGTGATCTCTACGAGCAGTTCTTC. Translating it yields CASSPPQDAANRRDLYEQFF.

The chain couples TRBV5-6 to TRBJ1-3; D is undetermined. From germline, CDR1 is SGHDT and CDR2 YYEEEE. Trimming took 0 bases from V and 0 from J, leaving 10 bases between them. This CDR3 has 16 residues. CDR3 coding DNA: TGTGCCAGCAGCTTGGGTATGGAATACTCTGGAAACACCATATATTTT. Protein sequence: CASSLGMEYSGNTIYF. Combining the CDR3 with reference TRBV5-6 and TRBJ1-3 gives the whole variable domain DAGVTQSPTHLIKTRGQQVTLRCSPKSGHDTVSWYQQALGQGPQFIFQYYEEEERQRGNFPDRFSGHQFPNYSSELNVNALLLGDSALYLCASSLGMEYSGNTIYFGEGSWLTVV.

Note on this clonotype: Compared with germline, one end of the junction differs, possibly owing to a read error. The chain recombines TRBV5-1 with TRBJ1-1, with D perhaps matching TRBD1 (6 bases). CDR1 is SGHRS, CDR2 YFSETQ, per germline. This CDR3 has 18 residues. CDR3 protein: CASGFLSTGRGESTEAFF. Written as DNA, the CDR3 is TGCGCCAGCGGCTTTCTTAGTACAGGGAGGGGGGAGAGCACTGAAGCTTTCTTT.

This clonotype was seen ten or more times. V usage is TRBV12-3 or TRBV12-4 and J usage is TRBJ2-7; D possibly corresponds to TRBD2 (5 bases). Trimming took 9 bases from V and 5 from J, leaving 17 bases between them. CDR3 length: 13 amino acids. This chain's CDR3 is CASLGLNGDEQYF. The CDR3 region has the DNA TGTGCCAGTCTAGGACTTAACGGTGACGAGCAGTACTTC.

This clonotype occurred many times. The gene calls are TRBV6-6 and TRBJ2-7; D is unclear. This CDR3 is 11 amino acids long. From germline, CDR1 is MNHNY and CDR2 SVGAGI (reference sequence). Trimming stripped 7 bases from V and 3 bases from J, with 7 bases between. CDR3 sequence: CASTNSYEQYF. DNA of the CDR3: TGTGCCAGCACTAATAGCTACGAGCAGTACTTC.

The chain couples TRBV12-3 or TRBV12-4 to TRBJ1-2; 7 nucleotides agree with TRBD1. The CDR3 runs 16 residues. The V and J ends lost 3 bases and 2 bases, in that order; junction bases with no gene match: 9. CDR3 in amino acids: CASSLEAGGTNYGYTF. The CDR3 region has the DNA TGTGCCAGCAGTTTGGAGGCAGGGGGAACCAACTATGGCTACACCTTC.

This sequence joins TRBV7-9 and TRBJ2-7, with 12 bases fitting TRBD2. This CDR3 spans 15 amino acids. Germline V gene lookup returns CDR1 SEHNR and CDR2 FQNEAQ (reference sequence). Unmatched junction bases numbered 5, after V lost 4 bases and J lost 4 bases. The CDR3 spells CASSYTSGRFYEQYF. The CDR3 bases are TGTGCCAGCAGCTATACTAGCGGGAGGTTTTACGAGCAGTACTTC.